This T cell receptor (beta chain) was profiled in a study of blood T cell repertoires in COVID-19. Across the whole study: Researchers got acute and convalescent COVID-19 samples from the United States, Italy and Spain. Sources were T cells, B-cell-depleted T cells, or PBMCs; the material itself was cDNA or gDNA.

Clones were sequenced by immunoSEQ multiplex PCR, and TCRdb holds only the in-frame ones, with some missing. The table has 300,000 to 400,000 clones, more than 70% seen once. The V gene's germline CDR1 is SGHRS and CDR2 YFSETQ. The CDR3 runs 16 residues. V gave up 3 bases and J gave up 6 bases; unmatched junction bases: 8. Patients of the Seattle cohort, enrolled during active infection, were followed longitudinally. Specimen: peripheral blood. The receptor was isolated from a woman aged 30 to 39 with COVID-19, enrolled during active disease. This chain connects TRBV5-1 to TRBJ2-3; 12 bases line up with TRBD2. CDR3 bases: TGCGCCAGCAGCTCCGAGACTAGCGGGAGTCTGGATACGCAGTATTTT. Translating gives CASSSETSGSLDTQYF.